The T cell receptor beta chain described here comes from a study of regulatory T cells in long-lasting Graves disease. Overall study results and limits: The study found lower TCR diversity in persistent Graves' patients than in newly diagnosed ones. Favored usage of TRBV28, TRBJ1-2 and TRBJ2-5 was recorded in persistent disease.

HTBI primers from iRepertoire and Arm-PCR of CDR3 regions yielded the TCR beta libraries. The authors' processing: Identification yielded approximately 66 TRBV and 13 to 15 TRBJ segments across samples. MiXCR, run by TCRdb on the multiplex PCR reads, gives a single entry per CDR3 protein. The V and J calls come from TCRdb's annotation, not from the publication. The sample yields about 420,000 distinct CDR3 sequences, around 24% seen once. In this sample, this clonotype turned up many times. Its antigen remains unidentified. The time point: persistent/refractory GD, antithyroid drugs over 5 years with positive TRAb. RNA isolated from PBMCs was used to make the TCR library. The V gene end was trimmed by 5 bases and the J gene end by 2 bases; junction bases not matched to a gene: 7. The CDR3 is 16 amino acids. Germline V gives CDR1 SGHNT, CDR2 YENEEA.

Sample: peripheral blood mononuclear cells (PBMCs), taken when the disease was refractory, from a patient treated with antithyroid drugs. The chain uses TRBV11-3 and TRBJ2-2, with 8 bases matching TRBD2. The TCR sequence derives from a female donor with Graves disease. CDR3 in DNA: TGTGCCAGCAGCCTATCCAGCGGGAGTAACACCGGGGAGCTGTTTTTT. Its translation: CASSLSSGSNTGELFF. Based on the CDR3 plus reference TRBV11-3 and TRBJ2-2, the full variable domain is EAGVVQSPRYKIIEKKQPVAFWCNPISGHNTLYWYLQNLGQGPELLIRYENEEAVDDSQLPKDRFSAERLKGVDSTLKIQPAELGDSAVYLCASSLSSGSNTGELFFGEGSRLTVL.